This T cell receptor beta chain emerged from a study of T-cell reconstitution after alpha-beta-depleted transplantation in children. Germline CDR1 reads SGHTA; CDR2 reads FQGTGA. The V end was cut by 0 bases, the J end by 7 bases, with 10 bases between. The CDR3 consists of 14 residues. The library targeted TCRbeta and was prepared with unique molecular identifiers. TCRdb itself ran the PCR reads through MiXCR, one entry per CDR3 protein. The repertoire includes some 550,000 distinct CDR3 sequences, around 18% of them detected once, and 3% to 4% sits in the top ten. The sequence derives from a human donor who donated a stem cell graft to a child with acute lymphoblastic leukemia. This material consisted of PBMCs from the stem cell graft donor, taken from the stem cell graft. The J gene is TRBJ1-5, the V gene TRBV7-3, with D unclear. DNA for the CDR3: TGTGCCAGCAGCTTAACTCCAGTCTCACAGCCCCAGCATTTT. It specifies CASSLTPVSQPQHF.